This T cell receptor beta chain came from a study of CD8+ T cells in alopecia areata (dated by TCRdb to the late 2010s). General notes on the study: Treated patients were enrolled in an open-label pilot trial of oral tofacitinib, 5 to 10 mg twice daily, for moderate-to-severe alopecia areata. Tofacitinib was given for 6 to 18 months, followed by 6 months of follow-up off drug to assess delayed response and recurrence. Disease severity in treated patients was measured with the SALT score, which quantifies the percentage of affected scalp surface area. To study T cell clonal expansion in alopecia areata, the researchers applied high-throughput TCRbeta sequencing to both the C3H/HeJ mouse model and human patients. In humans, TCRbeta sequencing was performed on scalp tissue and on sorted CD4+ and CD8+ peripheral blood T cells from healthy controls and from patients with patchy or totalis/universalis alopecia areata. Tofacitinib-treated patients had biopsies at baseline and at 4 and 24 weeks of treatment, with a later scalp biopsy in several patients. Scalp clonality was compared across normal scalp (n=4), patchy alopecia areata scalp (n=8), and alopecia totalis/universalis scalp (n=8). The RNA source kit depended on sample type: the PAXgene miRNA kit for fixed scalp, the miRNeasy kit for PBMCs, and the RNeasy kit for mouse skin. Amplification of TCRbeta CDR3 regions was done by immunoSEQ multiplex PCR using 35 Vbeta forward primers and 13 Jbeta reverse primers. Study-level results and caveats: Many expanded lesional clones persisted in scalp and blood during tofacitinib treatment, which may partly explain relapse after stopping treatment. Shared TCR sequences between patients were less evident than in mice, which may be partly attributable to HLA diversity in the patient population. The treated cohort was small, with a single nonresponder, so links between baseline CD8+ expansion and response need larger studies. Lesional scalp, especially in alopecia totalis/universalis, showed higher clonality and more expanded CD8+ clones than normal scalp, suggesting antigenic drive. Unlike mouse skin, where gammadelta T cells dominate, normal human skin contains resident alphabeta T cells that get sequenced too, which complicates analysis of the scalp TCR repertoire. Tofacitinib significantly lowered scalp clonality and the number of expanded CD8+ clones among the top 100 scalp clones.

The sample's time point label, in plain terms: about 25 weeks on oral tofacitinib. This specimen's treatment or condition label, interpreted: oral pan-JAK inhibitor, 5-10 mg twice daily. Lesional scalp punch biopsies and peripheral blood were collected from alopecia areata patients. After PBMCs were isolated by density centrifugation and stained for CD3, CD4 and CD8, a FACSAria was used to sort CD4+ and CD8+ T cells. Libraries were made using the immunoSEQ multiplex PCR assay. RNA was extracted from all samples and reverse transcribed into cDNA as template for TCR sequencing. SuperScript III was used to make first-strand cDNA, primed with a 2:1 mix of oligo-dT and random hexamers. A synthetic immune receptor repertoire was used to gauge amplification bias, and whatever bias remained was removed computationally. The original methods were these. After raw reads were preprocessed to remove errors, the CDR3 was defined following IMGT conventions as running from the conserved cysteine to phenylalanine. Clonality was computed by normalizing Shannon entropy by log2 of the number of productive unique TCRs and subtracting the result from 1. Whether scalp clones were CD4 or CD8 was inferred by matching scalp TCRbeta sequences against CD4 and CD8 repertoires sorted from blood. TCRdb retrieved this table from immuneACCESS and kept in-frame rearrangements only. Not all clones are present; in checked studies, unresolved V genes account for under half, and no reason is known for the remainder. Clone size and V and J calls were adopted from that table, with D and trimming inferred from the DNA. In all, the sample holds more than 90,000 clones, and around three fifths of those were seen once. 10% to 15% of the sample comes from the top ten.

The germline ends are 14 bases apart after V is trimmed by 4 bases and J by 3 bases. Sequences SGHTS (CDR1) and YDEGEE (CDR2) are obtained from the germline V gene. There are 15 amino acids in the CDR3, from cysteine to phenylalanine inclusive. Only the CDR3 DNA stays, 45 bases, in frame from base 1. Details on this clone: Its specific antigen is unknown. Base-call qualities are not available, and no considerably larger clone is one nucleotide away.

This sequence was found in a human donor with alopecia areata. The material sequenced was CD8+ T cells sorted from blood, taken at week 24, from a patient treated with tofacitinib. The V gene is TRBV5-8 and the J gene is TRBJ2-1, with a tentative D gene TRBD1 over 6 matching bases. The bases are TGTGCCAGCAGCCAAGGACAGTGGTACTACAATGAGCAGTTCTTC. The encoded protein is CASSQGQWYYNEQFF.